These 9 T cell receptor beta chains share one sample of origin, sequenced in a study of blood T cell repertoires in COVID-19 (TCRdb year 2020). Libraries were built with the immunoSEQ multiplex PCR assay. Not all clones reach the TCRdb copy of this immuneACCESS table, which keeps in-frame sequences only. Checked studies attribute under half of the gap to unresolved V genes and leave the rest unexplained. Within this sample are more than 200,000 clones, with over 75% of them counted one time only. Around 3.6% of the sample goes to the ten largest clones. Sequencing was carried out using PBMCs or T cells enriched from blood (not recorded which). The receptors come from a woman in her twenties or thirties who had been exposed to COVID-19.

The chain recombines TRBV29-1 with TRBJ2-7; TRBD2 agrees at 8 bases. J was trimmed by 2 bases and V by 6 bases; bases with no gene match: 9. CDR3 size: 14 residues. Germline V gene sequence: CDR1 SQVTM, CDR2 ANQGSEA. CDR3 sequence reads: CSVSQTSAPYEQYF. CDR3 in DNA: TGCAGCGTCTCTCAGACTAGCGCTCCCTACGAGCAGTACTTC.

This chain links TRBV7-3 with TRBJ2-2; D unresolved. V lost 5 bases, J lost 0 bases, and 13 bases lay in between. The CDR3 spans 16 residues. From germline, CDR1 is SGHTA and CDR2 FQGTGA. The CDR3, as DNA: TGTGCCAGCAGCCCTAACTCTATATCGAACACCGGGGAGCTGTTTTTT. Its translation: CASSPNSISNTGELFF.

This chain uses TRBV13 with TRBJ1-6; no reliable D call. Trimming took off 0 bases at V and 6 bases at J, with 9 bases between the two ends. The CDR3 is 15 residues long. CDR1 and CDR2 (germline): PRHDT, FYEKMQ (reference sequence). The CDR3 DNA reads as TGTGCCAGCAGCTTAGGGGCAGGTAGTAATTCACCCCTCCACTTT. Protein sequence: CASSLGAGSNSPLHF. Looking up the rest from reference TRBV13 and TRBJ1-6 gives the full variable domain: AAGVIQSPRHLIKEKRETATLKCYPIPRHDTVYWYQQGPGQDPQFLISFYEKMQSDKGSIPDRFSAQQFSDYHSELNMSSLELGDSALYFCASSLGAGSNSPLHFGNGTRLTVT.

This clone came up once. V gene TRBV13 combines with J gene TRBJ2-7; perhaps TRBD1 as D (7 bases). The V gene's germline CDR1 is PRHDT and CDR2 FYEKMQ (reference sequence). This CDR3 has 14 amino acids. V lost 3 bases and J 9 bases, leaving 18 bases between the germline ends. The CDR3, as DNA: TGTGCCAGCAGCTTCGGGGGACAGAAGGTAGGGCAGTACTTC. Amino acids: CASSFGGQKVGQYF. The full variable domain, rest sourced from reference TRBV13 and TRBJ2-7, is AAGVIQSPRHLIKEKRETATLKCYPIPRHDTVYWYQQGPGQDPQFLISFYEKMQSDKGSIPDRFSAQQFSDYHSELNMSSLELGDSALYFCASSFGGQKVGQYFGPGTRLTVT.

CDR3 sequence reads: CASRPAGEFSEQFF. In DNA form, the CDR3 reads TGTGCCAGCAGGCCAGCGGGAGAATTTAGCGAGCAGTTCTTC. The chain joins TRBV28 to TRBJ2-1, with 8 bases fitting TRBD2. Trimming removed 6 bases from V and 10 bases from J; junction bases left unmatched: 11. Germline assignment: CDR1 MDHEN and CDR2 SYDVKM. The CDR3 has 14 residues.

This rearrangement joins TRBV5-1 to TRBJ1-6; D is perhaps TRBD1 (6 bases). V gave up 0 bases and J gave up 8 bases, with 9 bases separating them. The germline CDR1 and CDR2 sequences are SGHRS and YFSETQ. The CDR3 runs to 14 residues. CDR3 nucleotides: TGCGCCAGCAGCTTGGCACAGGGTTATTCACCCCTCCACTTT. Amino acid sequence: CASSLAQGYSPLHF. Based on the CDR3 plus reference TRBV5-1 and TRBJ1-6, the full variable domain is KAGVTQTPRYLIKTRGQQVTLSCSPISGHRSVSWYQQTPGQGLQFLFEYFSETQRNKGNFPGRFSGRQFSNSRSEMNVSTLELGDSALYLCASSLAQGYSPLHFGNGTRLTVT.

The V gene is TRBV6-1, the J gene TRBJ1-5; 7 bases align to TRBD1. CDR3 size: 14 residues. The V and J ends lost 0 bases and 5 bases, in that order; junction bases with no gene match: 1. CDR1 and CDR2 (germline): MNHNS, SASEGT. The CDR3 nucleotides read TGTGCCAGCAGTGAAGCACAGGGGCATCAGCCCCAGCATTTT. Protein: CASSEAQGHQPQHF.

This clone has just a few counts. The chain carries TRBV5-1 and TRBJ1-6, with 10 bases matching TRBD1. Looked up from germline, CDR1 is SGHRS and CDR2 is YFSETQ. Trimming removed 1 base from V and 7 bases from J; junction bases left unmatched: 5. The CDR3 totals 16 residues. CDR3 in DNA: TGCGCCAGCAGCTTGACCGGGACAGGGGCCAATTCACCCCTCCACTTT. Its protein is CASSLTGTGANSPLHF.

CDR3 coding DNA: TGCGCCAGCAGCTTGAAGACATCTGGAAACACCATATATTTT. This sequence encodes CASSLKTSGNTIYF. The chain combines TRBV5-1 with TRBJ1-3; no firm D call. Germline V CDR1 and CDR2: SGHRS, YFSETQ. Trimming took 1 base from V and 1 from J, leaving 6 bases between them. The CDR3 length is 14 residues.